This T cell receptor (beta chain) was documented in a study of shared clonotypes between healthy human individuals. Concerning this clone itself: What it binds is unknown.

Study-wide results and caveats: In general, naive subsets displayed greater estimated richness than memory subsets did. It was observed that approximately 5% of naive CD4 clonotypes were shared across a handful of donors.

A CD45RA+ naive subset and a CD45RA-negative memory subset were split from CD4+ cells. The data were produced by immunoSEQ multiplex PCR, yet TCRdb's version contains in-frame clones alone and is incomplete. The sample carries 2 million to 2.5 million clones, roughly 95% recorded once. This sequence was found in a man aged 18 to 29 in good health. The specimen was naive CD4+ T cells sorted from blood. The subset denotes: CD45RA+ positively selected.

CDR3 protein: CASSPYRGPQAEAFF. The CDR3, as DNA: TGTGCCAGCTCACCATATAGGGGGCCCCAGGCTGAAGCTTTCTTT. The chain carries TRBV18 and TRBJ1-1, with 7 positions matching TRBD1. With V trimmed by 2 bases and J by 6 bases, 9 bases remained unmatched. Germline V gene lookup returns CDR1 KGHSH and CDR2 LQKENI. This CDR3 region has 15 residues.